The 18 T cell receptor beta chains presented below share a single source sample, sequenced in a study of T cells expressing NK-cell markers. After re-calling the 5' RACE reads, TCRdb lists one entry per CDR3 protein, DNA absent. Found here are 350,000 to 500,000 distinct CDR3 sequences; the top ten clones hold roughly 7.2%. Material: blood T cells: a sorted CD56 or NKG2C T cell subset, CD4+ or CD8+ T cells, or bulk PBMC T cells (not recorded which). These receptors came from a woman between 18 and 70 years old in good health.

CDR3 sequence: CASSQGYGTSYEQYF. This rearrangement joins TRBV4-3 to TRBJ2-7. Germline V gene data show CDR1 as LGHNA and CDR2 as YSLEER. CDR3 length equals 15 residues.

The chain is built from TRBV5-6 and TRBJ2-3. The CDR3 runs 16 residues. CDR1 and CDR2 from the germline V gene are SGHDT and YYEEEE. CDR3 protein: CASSLAFLASTDTQYF.

This rearrangement joins TRBV28 to TRBJ1-1; TCRdb's D gene call, TRBD1, goes unchecked for lack of DNA. The CDR3 is 13 amino acids. Germline V gene lookup returns CDR1 MDHEN and CDR2 SYDVKM. The CDR3 region is CAGKDRPNTEAFF.

The V call is TRBV20-1, the J call TRBJ2-1; TCRdb picks TRBD2, but there is no DNA to check that call. CDR3 size: 16 residues. Germline assignment: CDR1 DFQATT and CDR2 SNEGSKA (reference sequence). CDR3 region: CSARSLSGLASSEQFF.

The chain joins TRBV12-5 to TRBJ2-6. CDR1 is LGHNT and CDR2 is FRNRAP in the germline V gene. The CDR3 contains 16 residues. The CDR3 region is CASGLSKKTGANVLTF.

The chain combines TRBV29-1 with TRBJ1-4; absent DNA, TCRdb's TRBD1 call cannot be checked. Germline V gives CDR1 SQVTM, CDR2 ANQGSEA. This CDR3 comprises 13 residues. The CDR3: CSVETGLGEKLFF.

J is TRBJ1-1 and V is TRBV10-3; TCRdb outputs TRBD1, but without DNA this stays unchecked. CDR3 length: 16 residues. Germline assignment: CDR1 ENHRY and CDR2 SYGVKD. Here the CDR3 reads CAISLTGGGGNTEAFF.

V and J are TRBV10-3 and TRBJ1-6. In germline, CDR1 is ENHRY, CDR2 SYGVKD. This CDR3 spans 15 amino acids. This chain's CDR3 is CAISESGTANSPLHF.

The chain employs TRBV12-3 or TRBV12-4 and TRBJ2-3. This CDR3 is built from 15 residues. The CDR3 here is CASSSRQESTDTQYF.

The chain carries TRBV6-5 and TRBJ2-3; TCRdb reports TRBD1, a call that lacks DNA to check it against. The CDR3 sequence is 15 residues long. Per germline, CDR1 MNHEY and CDR2 SVGAGI. The CDR3 loop reads CASSYGQGRTDTQYF.

The J gene is TRBJ1-2, the V gene TRBV4-2. CDR1 LGHNA and CDR2 YNFKEQ come from the germline V gene. The CDR3 length is 14 residues. The CDR3: CASSQEVVSWGYTF.

V usage is TRBV7-3 and J usage is TRBJ2-7; TCRdb returns TRBD2, unconfirmable since there is no DNA. There are 13 residues in the CDR3. Germline-derived CDR1 and CDR2 are SGHTA and FQGTGA. The CDR3: CASSPGLNREQYF.

V and J are TRBV18 and TRBJ2-2; TCRdb calls TRBD1, which cannot be checked without DNA. The CDR3 covers 17 residues. Germline V gene data show CDR1 as KGHSH and CDR2 as LQKENI. The CDR3 loop reads CASSPPLGQGYTGELFF.

J is TRBJ2-2 and V is TRBV6-1; the TCRdb call, TRBD2, lacks DNA for checking. The V gene's germline CDR1 is MNHNS and CDR2 SASEGT. The length of the CDR3 is 17 residues. Here the CDR3 reads CASSRLLRGGSFGELFF.

The chain is built from TRBV28 and TRBJ2-7; TCRdb outputs TRBD1, but without DNA this stays unchecked. Germline loops: CDR1 MDHEN, CDR2 SYDVKM. The CDR3 loop spans 14 amino acids. The CDR3: CASSWGIRSYEQYF.

The J gene is TRBJ2-1, the V gene TRBV5-1; TCRdb outputs TRBD2, but without DNA this stays unchecked. The V gene's germline CDR1 is SGHRS and CDR2 YFSETQ. This CDR3 region has 12 residues. The CDR3 protein is CASSLEAGGKFF. Together with reference TRBV5-1 and TRBJ2-1, the CDR3 gives the full variable domain: KAGVTQTPRYLIKTRGQQVTLSCSPISGHRSVSWYQQTPGQGLQFLFEYFSETQRNKGNFPGRFSGRQFSNSRSEMNVSTLELGDSALYLCASSLEAGGKFFGPGTRLTVL.

CDR3 loop: CAISEGGAGYEQYF. The V gene is TRBV10-3, the J gene TRBJ2-7. The CDR3 loop spans 14 amino acids. The germline gives CDR1 ENHRY, CDR2 SYGVKD.

V usage is TRBV13 and J usage is TRBJ2-7; absent DNA, TCRdb's TRBD1 call cannot be checked. Germline loops: CDR1 PRHDT, CDR2 FYEKMQ (reference sequence). The CDR3 totals 16 residues. The CDR3 sequence is CASSGGQGSIAYEQYF.